A selection of T cell receptor beta chains follows, all from one sample in a study of shared clonotypes between healthy human individuals. TCRdb's copy holds only in-frame clones and misses some; the assay was immunoSEQ multiplex PCR. Of about 1 million clones detected, about 75% appear once; the ten largest clones hold about 1.4%. Source material: memory CD4+ T cells sorted from blood. All receptors come from a man between 18 and 35 years old in good health. Each CDR3 is given with its conserved first and last residue. The D gene is left open where the match is weak. Clone size is given for some rows only: seen once, a few or many times, or a class if the clone is expanded.

J	V	D	size	CDR3	DNA
TRBJ1-1	TRBV2	NA	few	CASSASGTNTEAFF	TGTGCCAGCAGTGCATCAGGGACGAACACTGAAGCTTTCTTT
TRBJ2-2	TRBV10-1	NA	few	CASSGGLTGELFF	TGCGCCAGCAGTGGGGGCCTCACCGGGGAGCTGTTTTTT
TRBJ1-4	TRBV5-4	NA	once	CASSDKLGNEKLFF	TGTGCCAGCAGCGACAAACTCGGTAATGAAAAACTGTTTTTT
TRBJ2-5	TRBV5-1	NA	NA	CASSLLGGGETQYF	TGCGCCAGCAGCTTGCTGGGTGGAGGAGAGACCCAGTACTTC
TRBJ2-1	TRBV11-3	NA	NA	CASSLAGVGRYEQFF	TGTGCCAGCAGCTTAGCCGGGGTCGGCAGGTATGAGCAGTTCTTC
TRBJ2-5	TRBV7-7	TRBD1	NA	CASSLGGQGASGETQYF	TGTGCTAGCAGCTTAGGGGGACAGGGGGCTTCTGGCGAGACCCAGTACTTC
TRBJ2-7	TRBV18	NA	few	CASSQWSWDNHEQYF	TGTGCCAGCTCGCAGTGGAGTTGGGATAACCACGAGCAGTACTTC
TRBJ2-7	TRBV4-3	NA	once	CASSQFGTVRGEQYF	TGCGCCAGCAGCCAATTTGGCACCGTGAGAGGCGAGCAGTACTTC
TRBJ2-7	TRBV12-5	NA	NA	CASGLVLGGATFDEQYF	TGTGCTAGTGGTTTGGTACTTGGAGGGGCGACTTTCGACGAGCAGTACTTC
TRBJ1-1	TRBV27	NA	few	CASSLRADTEAFF	TGTGCCAGCAGTTTAAGGGCGGACACTGAAGCTTTCTTT
TRBJ2-1	TRBV5-1	NA	NA	CASNALGDSYNEQFF	TGCGCCAGCAACGCTTTGGGGGACTCCTACAATGAGCAGTTCTTC
TRBJ2-3	TRBV5-1	NA	NA	CASSGARTDTQYF	TGCGCCAGCAGCGGGGCCCGCACAGATACGCAGTATTTT
TRBJ2-1	TRBV19	NA	NA	CASSGGVEQFF	TGTGCCAGTAGTGGTGGAGTAGAGCAGTTCTTC
TRBJ1-1	TRBV30	TRBD1	NA	CAGHRGNTEAFF	TGTGCCGGACACAGGGGGAACACTGAAGCTTTCTTT
TRBJ2-5	TRBV6-6	NA	NA	CASSYYQMETQYF	TGTGCCAGCAGTTACTATCAGATGGAGACCCAGTACTTC
TRBJ2-7	TRBV27	NA	few	CASSSPGTHSYEQYF	TGTGCCAGCAGTTCCCCCGGGACACACTCCTACGAGCAGTACTTC
TRBJ1-1	TRBV10-3	TRBD1	NA	CAIRGTGPKAFF	TGTGCCATCAGGGGGACAGGCCCGAAAGCTTTCTTT
TRBJ1-5	TRBV18	TRBD1	NA	CASSPGTGPAWHQPQHF	TGTGCCAGCTCACCTGGGACAGGACCCGCTTGGCATCAGCCCCAGCATTTT
TRBJ2-6	TRBV15	NA	once	CATSRAGTASGANVLTF	TGTGCCACCAGCAGAGCCGGGACTGCCTCTGGGGCCAACGTCCTGACTTTC
TRBJ1-1	TRBV5-4	NA	NA	CASSLDRGDTEAFF	TGTGCCAGCAGCTTGGACCGAGGGGACACTGAAGCTTTCTTT
TRBJ2-2	TRBV2	NA	few	CASSGRSTNTGELFF	TGTGCCAGCAGTGGACGGTCGACGAACACCGGGGAGCTGTTTTTT
TRBJ2-1	TRBV5-1	TRBD1	once	CASQRDRVGNEQFF	TGCGCCAGCCAACGGGACAGAGTCGGCAATGAGCAGTTCTTC
TRBJ2-7	TRBV7-9	TRBD1	NA	CASSLGDRGRYEQYF	TGTGCCAGCAGCTTAGGGGACAGGGGGAGGTACGAGCAGTACTTC
TRBJ2-5	TRBV10-3	TRBD1	NA	CAISSGFSGGQETQYF	TGTGCCATCTCAAGCGGATTCTCAGGGGGACAAGAGACCCAGTACTTC
TRBJ2-3	TRBV28	TRBD2	NA	CASSIPTGTSGSGTQYF	TGTGCCAGCAGTATACCAACCGGGACTAGCGGCTCGGGTACGCAGTATTTT
TRBJ2-5	TRBV5-1	NA	NA	CASSYAAMGGQETQYF	TGCGCCAGCAGCTATGCGGCCATGGGTGGCCAAGAGACCCAGTACTTC
TRBJ2-4	TRBV5-1	NA	NA	CASSLRTPDKNIQYF	TGCGCCAGCAGCTTGCGGACACCCGACAAAAACATTCAGTACTTC
TRBJ2-1	TRBV11-3	TRBD1	NA	CASSLAQGAKGEQFF	TGTGCCAGCAGCTTAGCACAGGGGGCCAAGGGTGAGCAGTTCTTC
TRBJ2-7	TRBV30	TRBD1	NA	CAWDRVHEQYF	TGTGCCTGGGACAGGGTCCACGAGCAGTACTTC
TRBJ2-5	TRBV7-9	NA	NA	CASTLGGGGYKETQYF	TGTGCCAGCACCCTTGGAGGGGGGGGCTACAAAGAGACCCAGTACTTC
TRBJ1-2	TRBV6-6	NA	NA	CATRGGYGYTF	TGTGCCACTCGCGGAGGCTATGGCTACACCTTC
TRBJ1-2	TRBV6-1	NA	NA	CASSEGQVESYGYTF	TGTGCCAGCAGTGAAGGACAGGTGGAGTCCTATGGCTACACCTTC